The count of the clone carrying this TCR beta chain is one. The table came from immunoSEQ multiplex PCR; TCRdb's copy has only in-frame clones and leaves some out. The sample has 200,000 to 250,000 clones, around nine tenths seen once. These data come from a study of blood T cell repertoires in COVID-19. The wider study: Material from acute and convalescent COVID-19 was sourced from the United States, Italy and Spain.

The sample comprised peripheral blood. The receptor comes from a woman aged 55-75 years with acute or convalescent COVID-19.

The CDR3 nucleotides read TGTGCCAGCAGTTTTGAAGGGAGCGGGAGGAGGGAGACCCAGTACTTC. Translated, it gives CASSFEGSGRRETQYF. The chain carries TRBV7-9 and TRBJ2-5, with 9 nucleotides matching TRBD2. With V trimmed by 6 bases and J by 5 bases, 13 bases remained unmatched. Germline lookup yields CDR1 SEHNR and CDR2 FQNEAQ (reference sequence). This CDR3 is built from 16 residues.